The 14 T cell receptor beta chains below come from one sample, sequenced in a study of T cell changes during pregnancy in multiple sclerosis. Assay used: immunoSEQ multiplex PCR; TCRdb lists only in-frame clones, some missing. The data hold about 84,000 clones, with over 90% observed a single time. Specimen: peripheral blood, collected in the third trimester of pregnancy. These receptors were collected from a female donor with multiple sclerosis, enrolled in a pregnancy study.

V gene TRBV7-9 combines with J gene TRBJ1-1, with D perhaps matching TRBD1 (5 bases). There are 16 residues in the CDR3. Trimming left V 7 bases short and J 0 bases short, with 18 bases between. The germline gives CDR1 SEHNR, CDR2 FQNEAQ (reference sequence). The CDR3 sequence: CASTLVGAPMNTEAFF. Here the CDR3 DNA reads TGTGCCAGCACCCTTGTAGGGGCCCCCATGAACACTGAAGCTTTCTTT.

The CDR3 coding sequence is TGCGCCAGCAGCTTGTCCCCTTACAGGGGCACCGGGGAGCTGTTTTTT. This sequence encodes CASSLSPYRGTGELFF. The rearrangement links TRBV5-1 to TRBJ2-2, with TRBD1 identical over 7 bases. V dropped 1 base and J dropped 4; count of bases not matched to a gene: 7. From germline, CDR1 is SGHRS and CDR2 YFSETQ. This CDR3 has 16 residues.

V and J are TRBV5-1 and TRBJ2-5; a weak D match, TRBD1 (6 bases). V lost 8 bases and J 2 bases, leaving 16 bases between the germline ends. The CDR3 loop spans 14 amino acids. Per the germline V gene, CDR1 is SGHRS and CDR2 is YFSETQ. The CDR3 is CASSLGAAQETQYF. In DNA form, the CDR3 reads TGCGCCAGTTCTCTGGGGGCAGCACAAGAGACCCAGTACTTC.

The chain links TRBV9 to TRBJ2-7, with D uncertain. V was clipped by 0 bases and J by 0 bases, with 10 bases between them. The CDR3 is made up of 15 amino acids. Germline V lookup: CDR1 SGDLS, CDR2 YYNGEE. The CDR3 spells CASSVDNRASYEQYF. The CDR3 DNA is TGTGCCAGCAGCGTAGATAACCGAGCCTCCTACGAGCAGTACTTC.

The J gene is TRBJ2-1, the V gene TRBV5-4; possible D gene TRBD2, 7 bases. The ends were cut back, 0 bases at V and 7 bases at J, with 14 bases in the middle. This CDR3 has 15 amino acids. Germline CDR1 and CDR2: SGHNT and YYREEE (reference sequence). The DNA of the CDR3 is TGTGCCAGCAGCTTGGGAGGGGGGGCAGGAAATGAGCAGTTCTTC. Residues: CASSLGGGAGNEQFF.

The chain uses TRBV19 and TRBJ1-3, with 7 bases aligning to TRBD1. There are 17 residues in the CDR3. Per germline, CDR1 LNHDA and CDR2 SQIVND (reference sequence). With 3 bases clipped from V and 0 bases from J, the junction kept 8 bases outside the gene matches. CDR3: CASSIVTGSLSGNTIYF. CDR3 coding DNA: TGTGCCAGTAGTATCGTGACAGGGAGCCTCTCTGGAAACACCATATATTTT.

The chain joins TRBV7-9 to TRBJ2-5, with a weak D call TRBD2 (6 bases). CDR1 is SEHNR and CDR2 is FQNEAQ in the germline V gene (reference sequence). The V gene lost 2 bases and the J gene lost 5 bases, with 12 bases spanning the gap. The CDR3 is 14 amino acids. CDR3 residues: CASSLRARGETQYF. CDR3 in DNA: TGTGCCAGCAGCTTAAGGGCCCGGGGGGAGACCCAGTACTTC.

V gene TRBV7-2 combines with J gene TRBJ1-6; TRBD1 aligns across 8 bases. The V and J ends lost 6 bases and 10 bases, in that order; junction bases with no gene match: 5. CDR3 length equals 13 residues. Germline V lookup: CDR1 SGHTA, CDR2 FQGNSA. The CDR3 sequence: CASRPTGGSPLHF. The CDR3 DNA reads TGTGCCAGCAGACCCACAGGGGGATCACCCCTCCACTTT.

The J gene is TRBJ1-2, the V gene TRBV14, with no clear D. CDR1 is SGHDN, CDR2 FVKESK, per germline. The length of the CDR3 is 16 residues. Trimming cost V 2 bases and J 0 bases, with 13 bases left between them. The CDR3 loop reads CASSQFGGDPNYGYTF. In nucleotides, the CDR3 is TGTGCCAGCAGCCAATTTGGCGGGGATCCTAACTATGGCTACACCTTC.

This rearrangement joins TRBV18 to TRBJ1-4; D is possibly TRBD1 (6 bases). CDR1 and CDR2 (germline): KGHSH, LQKENI. Trimming took 6 bases from V and 8 from J, leaving 13 bases between them. This CDR3 comprises 13 residues. CDR3 residues: CASSRGADEKLFF. CDR3 bases: TGTGCCAGCTCCCGGGGGGCCGACGAAAAACTGTTTTTT.

The chain uses TRBV19 and TRBJ2-1; TRBD2 might be the D (5 bases). V was trimmed by 5 bases and J by 6 bases, leaving 14 bases between them. CDR3 length: 14 amino acids. The germline V gene encodes CDR1 LNHDA and CDR2 SQIVND (reference sequence). CDR3 residues: CASSPTSWSNEQFF. The CDR3 bases are TGTGCCAGTAGTCCCACTAGTTGGAGCAATGAGCAGTTCTTC.

The V and J genes are TRBV19 and TRBJ2-7; 7 bases map to TRBD2. The germline V gene encodes CDR1 LNHDA and CDR2 SQIVND (reference sequence). This CDR3 has 13 residues. Trimming cost V 7 bases and J 2 bases; bases outside gene matches: 5. CDR3 sequence (DNA): TGTGCCAGTACGGGGAGGGAGACCTACGAGCAGTACTTC. This translates into CASTGRETYEQYF.

The rearrangement uses TRBV5-4 and TRBJ2-5; tentative D call: TRBD2 (5 bases). Germline V gene data show CDR1 as SGHNT and CDR2 as YYREEE (reference sequence). Trimming took off 4 bases at V and 4 bases at J, with 14 bases between the two ends. CDR3 length: 14 residues. This CDR3 reads CASSQLAGPETQYF. CDR3 nucleotide sequence: TGTGCCAGCAGCCAGCTCGCGGGTCCAGAGACCCAGTACTTC.

The V gene is TRBV27, the J gene TRBJ1-5, with a possible D match to TRBD1 (5 bases). The CDR3 is 14 residues long. Trimming removed 0 bases at V and 11 bases at J, with 14 bases between. Germline assignment: CDR1 MNHEY and CDR2 SMNVEV (reference sequence). The CDR3 coding sequence is TGTGCCAGCAGTTTATCCGGGACTTCCTTTTCCCAGCATTTT. This codes for CASSLSGTSFSQHF.